This T cell receptor (beta chain) was profiled in a study of radiation and T cells in renal cell carcinoma. Repertoires were generated with immunoSEQ multiplex PCR, while TCRdb's copy carries only in-frame clones and drops some. Here the sample spans some 140,000 clones, about 88% being singletons. Per the germline V gene, CDR1 is MRHNA and CDR2 is SNTAGT. The CDR3 spans 13 residues. Trimming removed 7 bases from V and 5 bases from J, with 14 bases in between. Regarding time point: baseline pretreatment blood. As to treatment: 15 Gy SBRT to primary tumor, nephrectomy 4 weeks later. Sequenced here: blood, sampled from a patient whose treatment included radiotherapy and nephrectomy. The rearrangement uses TRBV6-4 and TRBJ1-2; a weak D match, TRBD1 (6 bases). This clonotype was sampled from a woman aged 50 to 65 with renal cell carcinoma. The CDR3 nucleotides are TGTGCCAGCAAAGCAACAGGGACTTATGGCTACACCTTC. Protein product: CASKATGTYGYTF.